This paragraph reports one TCR beta chain. What it binds is not known. The data are from a study of radiation and T cells in renal cell carcinoma. The study, taken as a whole, reports: Compared with controls, irradiated tumors had more, larger dominant CDR3 motifs. Tumor samples were small regions of approximately 1.1 g.

Treatment noted: treatment-naive control, cytoreductive nephrectomy. Control samples are tumors resected by cytoreductive nephrectomy without prior radiation. The patient's renal cell carcinoma had clear cell pathology. Profiled with immunoSEQ multiplex PCR; TCRdb holds only in-frame clones, not every one. The sample contains 15,000 or so clones, 45% to 65% of which appear only once. V dropped 0 bases and J dropped 6 bases, with 17 bases sitting between them. This CDR3 has 15 residues. From germline, CDR1 is GTSNPN and CDR2 SVGIG (reference sequence). The origin of this receptor is a man between 35 and 55 years old with renal cell carcinoma. The sequencing used tumor tissue, collected from a patient whose treatment was nephrectomy without radiotherapy. V and J are TRBV30 and TRBJ1-2; D uncertain. The CDR3 is CAWSVTTGSSDGYTF. DNA of the CDR3: TGTGCCTGGAGTGTGACTACCGGGTCTTCCGATGGCTACACCTTC.